This is a list of T cell receptor beta chains from one sample in a study of blood T cells in healthy people across ages. One entry per CDR3 protein, called by TCRdb with MiXCR from the 5' RACE reads. The sample records 700,000 to 900,000 distinct CDR3 sequences, 20% to 30% being singletons. The data were also submitted as part of a second study, on T cells of mothers and their children.

Sample: blood. The source is a boy aged 5-17 years in good health. Each CDR3 is given with its conserved first and last residue. The order of the fields is clone size, CDR3 length, V gene, D gene, J gene, CDR3 protein, CDR3 DNA. D genes are given only for firm matches. Clone size is given for some rows only: seen once, a few or many times, or a class if the clone is expanded.

few,15,TRBV12-3/TRBV12-4,TRBD1,TRBJ2-1,CASSLAGTVYNEQFF,TGTGCCAGCAGTCTGGCCGGGACAGTATACAATGAGCAGTTCTTC
NA,15,TRBV7-3,TRBD2,TRBJ2-3,CASSLSAGASDTQYF,TGTGCCAGCAGCTTATCAGCGGGAGCATCGGATACGCAGTATTTT
few,15,TRBV7-8,TRBD1,TRBJ1-2,CASSLGHRGNYGYTF,TGTGCCAGCAGCTTAGGCCACAGGGGAAACTATGGCTACACCTTC
NA,15,TRBV5-1,NA,TRBJ2-5,CASSIWGGTQETQYF,TGCGCCAGCAGCATCTGGGGCGGGACCCAAGAGACCCAGTACTTC
once,16,TRBV20-1,TRBD2,TRBJ2-7,CSARGWELAGTYEQYF,TGCAGTGCTAGAGGGTGGGAACTAGCGGGGACCTACGAGCAGTACTTC
few,15,TRBV20-1,TRBD1,TRBJ1-5,CSARDRGTGAPRQHF,TGCAGTGCTAGAGATAGGGGGACAGGAGCACCTCGCCAGCATTTT
NA,13,TRBV10-3,TRBD1,TRBJ1-4,CAIADRARGKLFF,TGTGCCATCGCGGACAGGGCCCGGGGAAAACTGTTTTTT
NA,14,TRBV9,NA,TRBJ1-5,CASSVAGSNQPQHF,TGTGCCAGCAGCGTAGCGGGGAGCAATCAGCCCCAGCATTTT
many,13,TRBV4-1,NA,TRBJ2-1,CASSPEKYNEQFF,TGCGCCAGCAGCCCCGAGAAATACAATGAGCAGTTCTTC
few,15,TRBV7-2,NA,TRBJ2-3,CASSLDDRRTDTQYF,TGTGCCAGCAGCTTGGATGACAGACGCACAGATACGCAGTATTTT
NA,16,TRBV14,TRBD1,TRBJ2-7,CASSQSWTGPTYEQYF,TGTGCCAGCAGCCAAAGTTGGACAGGGCCCACCTACGAGCAGTACTTC
few,16,TRBV5-1,NA,TRBJ2-7,CASSLNGPPATYEQYF,TGCGCCAGCAGCTTGAATGGTCCGCCAGCCACCTACGAGCAGTACTTC
few,17,TRBV5-1,NA,TRBJ2-6,CASSPLTGTGGANVLTF,TGCGCCAGCAGCCCCCTGACCGGGACTGGAGGGGCCAACGTCCTGACTTTC
NA,15,TRBV2,TRBD2,TRBJ2-5,CASSRGSSGSETQYF,TGTGCCAGCAGTCGGGGGTCTAGCGGTTCCGAGACCCAGTACTTC
NA,12,TRBV20-1,NA,TRBJ2-2,CSATGRAGELFF,TGCAGTGCAACAGGCAGGGCCGGGGAGCTGTTTTTT
NA,12,TRBV29-1,NA,TRBJ2-7,CSVKLGSYEQYF,TGCAGCGTTAAGCTAGGCTCCTACGAGCAGTACTTC
few,12,TRBV7-8,NA,TRBJ2-7,CASSIQIYEQYF,TGTGCCAGCAGCATACAGATCTACGAGCAGTACTTC
few,16,TRBV11-2,TRBD1,TRBJ2-7,CASSLAPGTGFYEQYF,TGTGCCAGCAGCTTGGCCCCCGGGACAGGGTTCTACGAGCAGTACTTC
NA,13,TRBV6-2/TRBV6-3,NA,TRBJ2-7,CASSYDGYHEQYF,TGTGCCAGCAGTTACGATGGCTACCACGAGCAGTACTTC
NA,16,TRBV6-1,TRBD1,TRBJ2-7,CASRRTGGASIYEQYF,TGTGCCAGCAGGCGGACAGGGGGCGCATCGATCTACGAGCAGTACTTC
NA,12,TRBV7-9,NA,TRBJ1-5,CASSLVEQPQHF,TGTGCCAGCAGCTTAGTGGAACAGCCCCAGCATTTT
NA,15,TRBV5-1,NA,TRBJ2-3,CASSLASAVTDTQYF,TGCGCCAGCAGCTTGGCTAGCGCGGTCACAGATACGCAGTATTTT
NA,14,TRBV29-1,NA,TRBJ2-3,CSVEAERRTDTQYF,TGCAGCGTTGAGGCCGAGCGACGCACAGATACGCAGTATTTT
NA,15,TRBV14,NA,TRBJ2-5,CASSQGLPLRETQYF,TGTGCCAGCAGCCAGGGACTCCCATTGCGGGAGACCCAGTACTTC
few,15,TRBV15,TRBD2,TRBJ2-5,CATSRDVAGQETQYF,TGTGCCACCAGCAGAGATGTAGCGGGCCAAGAGACCCAGTACTTC
few,17,TRBV20-1,TRBD1,TRBJ2-1,CSARAPRGLPNYNEQFF,TGCAGTGCTAGAGCCCCGAGGGGGCTTCCCAACTACAATGAGCAGTTCTTC
once,14,TRBV7-9,NA,TRBJ2-7,CASSFRLRPDEQYF,TGTGCCAGCAGCTTCCGACTGCGTCCAGACGAGCAGTACTTC
NA,13,TRBV18,NA,TRBJ1-2,CASSSRRVYGYTF,TGTGCCAGTTCCTCGCGGCGAGTATATGGCTACACCTTC
few,15,TRBV6-4,NA,TRBJ2-3,CASSAEGRRTDTQYF,TGTGCCAGCAGTGCCGAAGGACGTCGCACAGATACGCAGTATTTT
NA,15,TRBV5-4,NA,TRBJ2-1,CASSLSTGFNNEQFF,TGTGCCAGCAGCTTGAGCACAGGTTTTAACAATGAGCAGTTCTTC
few,16,TRBV4-2,NA,TRBJ2-1,CASSPQRSASYNEQFF,TGTGCCAGCAGCCCCCAGCGGAGCGCCTCCTACAATGAGCAGTTCTTC